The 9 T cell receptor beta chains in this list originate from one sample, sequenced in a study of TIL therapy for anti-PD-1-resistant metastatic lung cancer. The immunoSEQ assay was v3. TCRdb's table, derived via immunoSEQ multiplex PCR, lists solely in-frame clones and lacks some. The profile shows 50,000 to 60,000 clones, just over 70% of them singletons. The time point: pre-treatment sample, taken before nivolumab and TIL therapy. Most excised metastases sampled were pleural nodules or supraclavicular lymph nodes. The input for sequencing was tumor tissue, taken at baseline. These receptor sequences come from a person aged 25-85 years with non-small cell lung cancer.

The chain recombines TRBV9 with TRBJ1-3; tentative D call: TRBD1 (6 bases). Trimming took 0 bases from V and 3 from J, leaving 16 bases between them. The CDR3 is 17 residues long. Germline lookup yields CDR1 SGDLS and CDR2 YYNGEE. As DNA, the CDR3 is TGTGCCAGCAGCGTAGGGTTGGGGGGCTCGATTGGAAACACCATATATTTT. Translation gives CASSVGLGGSIGNTIYF. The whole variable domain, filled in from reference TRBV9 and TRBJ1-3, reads DSGVTQTPKHLITATGQRVTLRCSPRSGDLSVYWYQQSLDQGLQFLIQYYNGEERAKGNILERFSAQQFPDLHSELNLSSLELGDSALYFCASSVGLGGSIGNTIYFGEGSWLTVV.

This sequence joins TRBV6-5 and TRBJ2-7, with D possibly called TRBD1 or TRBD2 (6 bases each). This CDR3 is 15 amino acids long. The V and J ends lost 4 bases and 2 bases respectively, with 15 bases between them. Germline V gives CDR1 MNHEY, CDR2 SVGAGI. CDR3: CASSSRGAGPYEQYF. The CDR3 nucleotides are TGTGCCAGCAGTTCAAGGGGGGCAGGCCCCTACGAGCAGTACTTC.

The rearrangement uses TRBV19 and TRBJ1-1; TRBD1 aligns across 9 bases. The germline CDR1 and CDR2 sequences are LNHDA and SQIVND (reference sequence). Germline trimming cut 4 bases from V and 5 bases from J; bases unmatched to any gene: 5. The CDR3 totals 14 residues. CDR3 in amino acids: CASSTGDRVTEAFF. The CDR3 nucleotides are TGTGCCAGTAGTACGGGGGACAGGGTAACTGAAGCTTTCTTT.

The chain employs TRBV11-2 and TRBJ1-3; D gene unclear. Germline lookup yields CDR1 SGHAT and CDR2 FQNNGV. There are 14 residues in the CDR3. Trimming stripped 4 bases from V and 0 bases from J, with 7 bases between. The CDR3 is CASSSRISGNTIYF. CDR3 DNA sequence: TGTGCCAGCAGCTCGAGAATCTCTGGAAACACCATATATTTT. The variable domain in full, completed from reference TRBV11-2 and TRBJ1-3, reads EAGVAQSPRYKIIEKRQSVAFWCNPISGHATLYWYQQILGQGPKLLIQFQNNGVVDDSQLPKDRFSAERLKGVDSTLKIQPAKLEDSAVYLCASSSRISGNTIYFGEGSWLTVV.

The CDR3 sequence is CASSHLDRPEAFF. In DNA, the CDR3 is TGTGCCAGCAGTCATCTGGACAGGCCTGAAGCTTTCTTT. The chain employs TRBV28 and TRBJ1-1; 7 nucleotides line up with TRBD1. The trim removed 5 bases at V and 6 bases at J, leaving 6 bases unmatched. The CDR3 runs 13 residues. Germline V gene lookup returns CDR1 MDHEN and CDR2 SYDVKM.

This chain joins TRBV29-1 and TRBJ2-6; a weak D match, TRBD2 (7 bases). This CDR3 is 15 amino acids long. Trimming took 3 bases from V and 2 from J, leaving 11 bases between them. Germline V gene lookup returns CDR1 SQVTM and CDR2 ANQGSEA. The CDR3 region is CSVEGGPPGANVLTF. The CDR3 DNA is TGCAGCGTTGAGGGGGGGCCCCCTGGGGCCAACGTCCTGACTTTC.

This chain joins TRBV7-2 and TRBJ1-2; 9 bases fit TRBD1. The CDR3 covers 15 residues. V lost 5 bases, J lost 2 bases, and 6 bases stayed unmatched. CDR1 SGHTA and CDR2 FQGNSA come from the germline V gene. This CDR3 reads CASSIGQGKNYGYTF. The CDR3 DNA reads TGTGCCAGCAGCATAGGACAGGGGAAAAACTATGGCTACACCTTC.

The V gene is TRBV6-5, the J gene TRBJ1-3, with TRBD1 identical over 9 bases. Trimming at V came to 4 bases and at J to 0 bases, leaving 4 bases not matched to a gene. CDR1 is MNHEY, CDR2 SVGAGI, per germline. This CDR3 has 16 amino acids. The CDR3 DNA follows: TGTGCCAGCAGTTGGGGACAGGGCACCTCTGGAAACACCATATATTTT. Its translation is CASSWGQGTSGNTIYF.

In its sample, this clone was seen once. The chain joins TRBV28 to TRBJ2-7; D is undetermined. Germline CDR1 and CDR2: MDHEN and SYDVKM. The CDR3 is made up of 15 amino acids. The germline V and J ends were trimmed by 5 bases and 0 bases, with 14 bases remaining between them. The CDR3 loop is CASSSTQKSSYEQYF. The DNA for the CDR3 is TGTGCCAGCAGTAGCACACAAAAAAGCTCCTACGAGCAGTACTTC. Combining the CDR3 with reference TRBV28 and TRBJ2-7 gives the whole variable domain DVKVTQSSRYLVKRTGEKVFLECVQDMDHENMFWYRQDPGLGLRLIYFSYDVKMKEKGDIPEGYSVSREKKERFSLILESASTNQTSMYLCASSSTQKSSYEQYFGPGTRLTVT.